Following are 8 T cell receptor beta chains from one sample sequenced in a study of T-cell reconstitution after alpha-beta-depleted transplantation in children. Unique molecular identifiers were incorporated during preparation of the TCRbeta library. TCRdb passed the PCR reads through MiXCR, listing each CDR3 protein once. This sample has roughly 280,000 distinct CDR3 sequences, with roughly 11% found just once. The sequencing used peripheral blood, collected 180 days after TCRalphabeta/CD19-depleted stem cell transplant. The receptors stem from a male patient under 10 years old who had a stem cell transplant for chronic granulomatous disease, so the T cells may come from the graft donor.

This clonotype was counted only a few times. V and J are TRBV13 and TRBJ1-2, with TRBD1 matching 7 bases. The V and J ends lost 1 base and 4 bases, in that order; junction bases with no gene match: 6. CDR1 PRHDT and CDR2 FYEKMQ come from the germline V gene (reference sequence). This CDR3 spans 15 amino acids. Here the CDR3 reads CASSLESDRLYGYTF. The CDR3 DNA sequence: TGTGCCAGCAGCTTAGAATCGGACAGGCTCTATGGCTACACCTTC.

This clonotype has a count of ten or more. This sequence joins TRBV28 and TRBJ2-6; D possibly corresponds to TRBD1 (5 bases). Deletions cut 7 bases from V and 0 bases from J, with 16 bases between. Germline values: CDR1 MDHEN, CDR2 SYDVKM. The CDR3 has 17 residues. The CDR3 DNA reads TGTGCCAGCACCAAGGGGCAGGTTCGCTCTGGGGCCAACGTCCTGACTTTC. Translating it yields CASTKGQVRSGANVLTF.

At least ten counts were recorded for this clonotype. The V call is TRBV29-1, the J call TRBJ2-2; 7 nucleotides line up with TRBD2. The germline CDR1 and CDR2 sequences are SQVTM and ANQGSEA. The V and J ends lost 4 bases and 4 bases, in that order; junction bases with no gene match: 9. The CDR3 totals 15 residues. CDR3 in DNA: TGCAGCGTTGTCCTGGGGGGGAGGCGCACCGGGGAGCTGTTTTTT. Translation gives CSVVLGGRRTGELFF.

Many counts were recorded for this clonotype. V and J are TRBV7-2 and TRBJ2-3; D may be TRBD2 (6 bases). The CDR3 consists of 14 residues. Germline V gives CDR1 SGHTA, CDR2 FQGNSA. The V end lost 3 bases, the J end lost 6 bases, and 13 bases lay between the germline ends. The CDR3: CASSFRDWADTQYF. CDR3 coding DNA: TGTGCCAGCAGCTTCCGGGACTGGGCCGATACGCAGTATTTT.

This clonotype was seen ten or more times. V and J are TRBV3-1 and TRBJ1-5, with D uncertain. CDR1 is LGHDT, CDR2 YNNKEL, per germline (reference sequence). The CDR3 covers 16 residues. V gave up 2 bases and J gave up 2 bases, with 13 bases separating them. The CDR3 here is CASSQNLPGGNQPQHF. The CDR3 DNA reads TGTGCCAGCAGCCAAAACCTACCCGGGGGCAATCAGCCCCAGCATTTT.

The sample holds many counts of this clonotype. The chain combines TRBV20-1 with TRBJ2-3; 9 nucleotides line up with TRBD2. The trim removed 0 bases at V and 0 bases at J, leaving 7 bases unmatched. The CDR3 is made up of 17 amino acids. Germline V gives CDR1 DFQATT, CDR2 SNEGSKA (reference sequence). CDR3 DNA: TGCAGTGCTAGAGATCTGCGGGAGGGCCGAAGCACAGATACGCAGTATTTT. Its protein product is CSARDLREGRSTDTQYF.

Details on this clonotype: This may be a read error: a much more frequent sequence differs by one nucleotide. The rearrangement joins TRBV5-1 to TRBJ2-1; possible D gene TRBD2, 5 bases. CDR3 size: 15 residues. V lost 6 bases and J 1 base, leaving 14 bases between the germline ends. The germline CDR1 and CDR2 sequences are SGHRS and YFSETQ. The CDR3 sequence: CASISEDPSYNEQFF. The CDR3 DNA reads TGCGCCAGCATCTCGGAGGATCCTTCCTACAATGAGCAGTTCTTC.

This clonotype was seen at least ten times. CDR3 DNA: TGCAGCGGGGTCTTCGGTAAAGGGAATGAGCAGTTCTTC. Translating it yields CSGVFGKGNEQFF. The chain uses TRBV29-1 and TRBJ2-1; no definite D call. CDR1 and CDR2 (germline): SQVTM, ANQGSEA. This CDR3 is built from 13 residues. Trimming cost V 7 bases and J 7 bases, with 17 bases left between them.